The 28 T cell receptor beta chains below come from one sample, sequenced in a study of blood T cells in healthy people across ages. Using a J-beta primer mix together with a sample-barcoded 5' primer, a second PCR was run for about 7 to 12 cycles. TCRdb used MiXCR to reprocess the 5' RACE reads, holding one entry per CDR3 protein. The sample lists fewer than 2,000,000 distinct CDR3 sequences; roughly 32% were seen once. Sequences were obtained from blood. The origin of the receptors is a woman younger than 45 in good health.

The chain couples TRBV7-2 to TRBJ2-2; the D is unclear. The CDR3 runs 15 residues. Germline V gives CDR1 SGHTA, CDR2 FQGNSA. V shed 5 bases and J shed 5 bases, with 15 bases lying between them. Here the CDR3 DNA reads TGTGCCAGCAGCCCCTCATATATGGGGACCGGGGAGCTGTTTTTT. Its protein product is CASSPSYMGTGELFF.

This sequence joins TRBV20-1 and TRBJ2-7; TRBD1 aligns across 7 bases. V shed 3 bases, J shed 4 bases, and the junction held 12 bases outside the gene matches. Looked up from germline, CDR1 is DFQATT and CDR2 is SNEGSKA (reference sequence). This CDR3 is 15 amino acids long. Here the CDR3 DNA reads TGCAGTGCTAGGCCCCAGGGGGAACTTAAGTACGAGCAGTACTTC. Translated: CSARPQGELKYEQYF.

The table lists this clonotype with a few counts. The CDR3: CASSSLAAFTDTQYF. As DNA, the CDR3 is TGTGCCAGCAGCTCACTAGCGGCTTTCACAGATACGCAGTATTTT. The chain links TRBV7-3 to TRBJ2-3; 8 nucleotides line up with TRBD2. Germline CDR1 reads SGHTA; CDR2 reads FQGTGA. The CDR3 has 15 amino acids. Trimming cost V 4 bases and J 2 bases; bases outside gene matches: 5.

This clonotype was seen only once. The genes are TRBV30 and TRBJ2-5; 7 nucleotides agree with TRBD1. CDR1 is GTSNPN and CDR2 is SVGIG in the germline V gene (reference sequence). Trimming at V came to 0 bases and at J to 7 bases, leaving 2 bases not matched to a gene. The CDR3 length is 12 residues. This chain's CDR3 is CAWSVKGATQYF. DNA for the CDR3: TGTGCCTGGAGTGTTAAGGGGGCGACCCAGTACTTC.

V gene TRBV10-1 combines with J gene TRBJ2-2; TRBD2 matches at 8 bases. Trimming at V came to 0 bases and at J to 7 bases, leaving 7 bases not matched to a gene. CDR3 length: 16 residues. Germline loops: CDR1 WNHNN, CDR2 SYGVQD (reference sequence). The CDR3 loop is CASSESRLAGIGELFF. Here the CDR3 DNA reads TGCGCCAGCAGTGAGTCGCGGCTAGCGGGCATCGGGGAGCTGTTTTTT.

Points on this clonotype: The DNA is left out, because the CDR3 cannot be placed on it with certainty; the CDR3 is given as TCRdb lists it. This chain joins TRBV28 and TRBJ1-2; TRBD1, the table's D call, was not compared with the DNA. Termini included, the CDR3 measures 14 amino acids. Germline V CDR1 and CDR2: MDHEN, SYDVKM. The CDR3 sequence is CASSFGTGAYGHTF.

This clonotype was observed a few times. The chain links TRBV5-1 to TRBJ2-3; D is unclear. Germline V gene data show CDR1 as SGHRS and CDR2 as YFSETQ. The CDR3 loop spans 14 amino acids. Trimming took 2 bases from V and 7 from J, leaving 14 bases between them. The CDR3 bases are TGCGCCAGCAGCTTCCGGACCACAGATAATACGCAGTATTTT. Protein product: CASSFRTTDNTQYF.

V is TRBV5-1 and J is TRBJ2-1; 8 nucleotides line up with TRBD1. V shed 3 bases, J shed 8 bases, and the junction held 7 bases outside the gene matches. Germline CDR1 is SGHRS and CDR2 is YFSETQ. This CDR3 has 14 residues. The CDR3 loop is CASSCGQGFDEQFF. The CDR3 region has the DNA TGCGCCAGCAGCTGTGGACAGGGTTTTGATGAGCAGTTCTTC. Using reference TRBV5-1 and TRBJ2-1 for the parts outside the CDR3, the full variable domain is KAGVTQTPRYLIKTRGQQVTLSCSPISGHRSVSWYQQTPGQGLQFLFEYFSETQRNKGNFPGRFSGRQFSNSRSEMNVSTLELGDSALYLCASSCGQGFDEQFFGPGTRLTVL.

For this clonotype: A much larger clone sits a single nucleotide away, making a read error possible. J is TRBJ1-2 and V is TRBV10-3; no clear D gene. CDR1 and CDR2 (germline): ENHRY, SYGVKD. This CDR3 comprises 15 residues. The CDR3 nucleotides are TGTGCCGTCAGTAGTCAGGCAGGCCCTAACTATGGCTACACCTTC. This translates into CAVSSQAGPNYGYTF.

Points on this clonotype: At one boundary the junction diverges from the germline segment, which might be a read error. The V call is TRBV9, the J call TRBJ1-2; 9 bases line up with TRBD1. The CDR3 covers 15 residues. Germline V CDR1 and CDR2: SGDLS, YYNGEE. CDR3 sequence: CASSPPTGTGYGYTF. CDR3 DNA: TGTGCCAGCAGCCCCCCCACCGGGACAGGGTATGGTTACACCTTC.

This sequence joins TRBV25-1 and TRBJ2-5; weak D call: TRBD1 (5 bases). CDR1 MGHDK and CDR2 SYGVNS come from the germline V gene. The V end lost 1 base, the J end lost 1 base, and 10 bases lay between the germline ends. The CDR3 is 15 residues long. In DNA, the CDR3 is TGTGCCAGCAGTGAATCAATAGGGGTCCAAGAGACCCAGTACTTC. Translated, it gives CASSESIGVQETQYF. The variable domain in full, completed from reference TRBV25-1 and TRBJ2-5, reads EADIYQTPRYLVIGTGKKITLECSQTMGHDKMYWYQQDPGMELHLIHYSYGVNSTEKGDLSSESTVSRIRTEHFPLTLESARPSHTSQYLCASSESIGVQETQYFGPGTRLLVL.

The chain employs TRBV6-1 and TRBJ1-2; no clear D gene. The CDR3 length is 12 residues. Trimming left V 1 base short and J 8 bases short, with 8 bases between. Per germline, CDR1 MNHNS and CDR2 SASEGT. CDR3 coding DNA: TGTGCCAGCAGTGAAGGACCGGGAGGCTACACCTTC. This codes for CASSEGPGGYTF.

The V gene is TRBV7-9, the J gene TRBJ1-4; the D is unclear. Per the germline V gene, CDR1 is SEHNR and CDR2 is FQNEAQ (reference sequence). This CDR3 has 15 amino acids. V lost 11 bases, J lost 0 bases, and 16 bases lay in between. CDR3 DNA: TGTGCCGCCTTGAAGGCGTTTGCAACTAATGAAAAACTGTTTTTT. Its translation is CAALKAFATNEKLFF.

This clonotype was counted only a few times. Given a much more abundant clone one base away, this may be a read error. The rearrangement links TRBV13 to TRBJ2-4, with TRBD1 matching over 7 bases. The J call may not be correct, given that the DNA end is closer to TRBJ2-7. This CDR3 is built from 15 residues. Looked up from germline, CDR1 is PRHDT and CDR2 is FYEKMQ (reference sequence). The CDR3 DNA reads as TGTACCAGCAGCGCTTCCACAGGGGATTCCTACGAGCAGTACTTC. This encodes CTSSASTGDSYEQYF.

This clonotype was found a few times. The rearrangement uses TRBV7-8 and TRBJ2-7; D is ambiguous. The CDR3 consists of 12 residues. CDR1 and CDR2 from the germline V gene are SGHVS and FQNEAQ. The ends were cut back, 3 bases at V and 4 bases at J, with 7 bases in the middle. Here the CDR3 reads CASSFALYEQYF. Written as DNA, the CDR3 is TGTGCCAGCAGCTTTGCTCTGTACGAGCAGTACTTC.

This clonotype came up many times. At one end, the junction sequence differs from germline, possibly due to a read error. V is TRBV9 and J is TRBJ2-3; perhaps TRBD1 as D (6 bases). This CDR3 comprises 15 residues. Looked up from germline, CDR1 is SGDLS and CDR2 is YYNGEE. The CDR3 region has the DNA TGCGCCAGCAGCGTGACAGGAGGTCCCACAGATACGCAGTATTTT. Translating it yields CASSVTGGPTDTQYF.

This clonotype was seen only a few times. The chain combines TRBV10-1 with TRBJ1-1; no clear D gene. The CDR3 has 14 amino acids. The germline CDR1 and CDR2 sequences are WNHNN and SYGVQD (reference sequence). V lost 3 bases to trimming and J lost 1 base, with 9 bases between them. The CDR3 DNA follows: TGCGCCAGCAGTGAATCCGGGAGGAACACTGAAGCTTTCTTT. This encodes CASSESGRNTEAFF.

The chain is built from TRBV7-2 and TRBJ2-1; no clear D gene. V lost 5 bases to trimming and J lost 0 bases, with 17 bases between them. This CDR3 spans 17 amino acids. Germline-derived CDR1 and CDR2 are SGHTA and FQGNSA. DNA for the CDR3: TGTGCCAGCAGCCCCCGGCCCTATGGCAGCTCCTACAATGAGCAGTTCTTC. Amino acids: CASSPRPYGSSYNEQFF.

The rearrangement uses TRBV4-1 and TRBJ2-3; TRBD1 might be the D (6 bases). Trimming cost V 2 bases and J 1 base, with 13 bases left between them. The CDR3 spans 16 residues. CDR1 is MGHRA, CDR2 YSYEKL, per germline. The chain's CDR3 is CASSQRDTSGTDTQYF. The CDR3 DNA follows: TGCGCCAGCAGCCAAAGGGACACTAGTGGCACAGATACGCAGTATTTT.

This clonotype has only a few counts. V is TRBV5-1 and J is TRBJ2-1, with unresolved D. V gave up 0 bases and J gave up 8 bases, with 6 bases separating them. Germline V gene sequence: CDR1 SGHRS, CDR2 YFSETQ. The CDR3 length is 12 residues. The CDR3 nucleotides read TGCGCCAGCAGCTTGGGTGACTATGAGCAGTTCTTC. Translated: CASSLGDYEQFF.

This clonotype was seen at least ten times. This chain joins TRBV10-3 and TRBJ2-1; D is perhaps TRBD1 (6 bases). Trimming stripped 5 bases from V and 6 bases from J, with 17 bases between. The CDR3 has 15 amino acids. Germline loops: CDR1 ENHRY, CDR2 SYGVKD. CDR3 sequence reads: CAISSPGQNLNEQFF. The CDR3 region has the DNA TGTGCCATCAGTTCTCCGGGACAAAACCTCAATGAGCAGTTCTTC.

The rearrangement links TRBV11-2 to TRBJ2-1; 10 bases are shared with TRBD1. Germline CDR1 and CDR2: SGHAT and FQNNGV. The CDR3 is 16 residues long. The V gene end was trimmed by 0 bases and the J gene end by 8 bases; junction bases not matched to a gene: 7. The CDR3 DNA reads TGTGCCAGCAGCTTAGAGACACGACAGGGGGCCTATGAGCAGTTCTTC. Its translation is CASSLETRQGAYEQFF.

In its sample, this clonotype was seen many times. The V gene is TRBV5-1, the J gene TRBJ2-1; D assignment may be TRBD1 or TRBD2 (5 bases each). The ends were cut back, 0 bases at V and 1 base at J, with 11 bases in the middle. The germline V gene has CDR1 SGHRS and CDR2 YFSETQ. This CDR3 has 16 amino acids. As DNA, the CDR3 is TGCGCCAGCAGCTTGGGGACCGGGACGTCCTACAATGAGCAGTTCTTC. Translation: CASSLGTGTSYNEQFF.

The chain combines TRBV5-1 with TRBJ2-7, with 9 nucleotides matching TRBD1. Looked up from germline, CDR1 is SGHRS and CDR2 is YFSETQ. V was clipped by 0 bases and J by 0 bases; unmatched bases: 1. The length of the CDR3 is 15 residues. CDR3 sequence reads: CASSLETGGSYEQYF. In DNA, the CDR3 is TGCGCCAGCAGCTTGGAGACAGGGGGCTCCTACGAGCAGTACTTC.

CDR3: CASSWTIEADTQYF. The CDR3 coding sequence is TGTGCCAGCAGCTGGACGATAGAAGCAGATACGCAGTATTTT. V gene TRBV4-2 combines with J gene TRBJ2-3; D is unclear. There are 14 residues in the CDR3. In germline, CDR1 is LGHNA, CDR2 YNFKEQ. The V and J ends lost 5 bases and 4 bases respectively, with 13 bases between them.

This clonotype was observed a few times. This chain joins TRBV13 and TRBJ2-3; D perhaps matches TRBD2 (5 bases). The CDR3 runs to 15 residues. CDR1 PRHDT and CDR2 FYEKMQ come from the germline V gene (reference sequence). The ends were cut back, 4 bases at V and 0 bases at J, with 11 bases in the middle. The CDR3 region is CASSYTRGSTDTQYF. The CDR3 DNA is TGTGCCAGCAGCTACACCCGCGGGAGCACAGATACGCAGTATTTT.

This chain joins TRBV29-1 and TRBJ2-1; D unclear. V lost 3 bases and J lost 5, with 5 bases in between. The CDR3 sequence is 11 residues long. Germline lookup yields CDR1 SQVTM and CDR2 ANQGSEA. As DNA, the CDR3 is TGCAGCGTTGATGAGAACAATGAGCAGTTCTTC. Amino acids: CSVDENNEQFF.

This chain joins TRBV20-1 and TRBJ2-7; 10 bases line up with TRBD1. The V and J ends lost 6 bases and 2 bases, in that order; junction bases with no gene match: 7. There are 14 residues in the CDR3. CDR1 DFQATT and CDR2 SNEGSKA come from the germline V gene (reference sequence). CDR3 sequence reads: CSAHTGTGAYEQYF. The CDR3 bases are TGCAGTGCCCATACCGGGACAGGGGCCTACGAGCAGTACTTC.